The 27 T cell receptor beta chains reported below all come from one sample, sequenced in a study of cytomegalovirus exposure and HLA in healthy donors. The PCR had 60 Vbeta and 13 Jbeta primers. Only in-frame clones appear in the TCRdb table, and some are missing; sequencing was by immunoSEQ multiplex PCR. This sample's clone table lists around 60,000 clones. The sequencing input was PBMCs. The origin of the receptors is a man aged 25-40 years in good health and CMV-seropositive.

This chain joins TRBV7-3 and TRBJ2-2, with TRBD1 as a possible D gene (6 bases). Germline V CDR1 and CDR2: SGHTA, FQGTGA. Deletions cut 5 bases from V and 4 bases from J, with 17 bases between. This CDR3 spans 16 amino acids. The chain's CDR3 is CASSPSRGAGTGELFF. DNA of the CDR3: TGTGCCAGCAGCCCGAGCAGGGGCGCGGGCACCGGGGAGCTGTTTTTT.

This sequence joins TRBV5-1 and TRBJ2-3; perhaps TRBD1 as D (6 bases). V was shortened by 6 bases and J by 5 bases, with 10 bases between the two germline ends. The germline gives CDR1 SGHRS, CDR2 YFSETQ. The CDR3 is 12 residues long. In nucleotides, the CDR3 is TGCGCCAGCAACATACAGGGAGATACGCAGTATTTT. This encodes CASNIQGDTQYF. Using reference TRBV5-1 and TRBJ2-3 for the parts outside the CDR3, the full variable domain is KAGVTQTPRYLIKTRGQQVTLSCSPISGHRSVSWYQQTPGQGLQFLFEYFSETQRNKGNFPGRFSGRQFSNSRSEMNVSTLELGDSALYLCASNIQGDTQYFGPGTRLTVL.

Of note for this clone: One end of the junction does not line up with germline, which may come from a read error. The chain has TRBV5-8 and TRBJ1-1; TRBD1 might be the D (6 bases). The CDR3 spans 13 residues. Germline CDR1 reads SGHTS; CDR2 reads YDEGEE. The CDR3 spells CASSTGQYTEDFF. The CDR3 DNA reads TGTGCCAGCAGCACAGGACAGTACACTGAAGATTTCTTT.

V gene TRBV7-2 combines with J gene TRBJ2-1; D remains unclear. Trimming took off 7 bases at V and 9 bases at J, with 16 bases between the two ends. The CDR3 runs to 13 residues. Germline V lookup: CDR1 SGHTA, CDR2 FQGNSA. CDR3 nucleotide sequence: TGTGCCAGCATCGATGATGGGCCAGGTGAGCAGTTCTTC. Translation gives CASIDDGPGEQFF.

The chain links TRBV30 to TRBJ2-7; no clear D. In germline, CDR1 is GTSNPN, CDR2 SVGIG (reference sequence). V was cut by 1 base and J by 3 bases, with 10 bases left in between. The CDR3 has 13 amino acids. In DNA form, the CDR3 reads TGTGCCTGGAGTGATGGCAGATTCTACGAGCAGTACTTC. Amino acid sequence: CAWSDGRFYEQYF.

V and J are TRBV11-3 and TRBJ2-7; 7 nucleotides align to TRBD1. This CDR3 is 14 amino acids long. Germline V gene lookup returns CDR1 SGHNT and CDR2 YENEEA. The trim removed 4 bases at V and 2 bases at J, leaving 5 bases unmatched. The CDR3 DNA follows: TGTGCCAGCAGCTCCCGGGACAGCACCTACGAGCAGTACTTC. Encoded protein: CASSSRDSTYEQYF.

This sequence joins TRBV6-5 and TRBJ2-7, with 8 bases lining up with TRBD1. In germline, CDR1 is MNHEY, CDR2 SVGAGI. The V and J ends lost 6 bases and 5 bases, in that order; junction bases with no gene match: 3. The CDR3 runs 12 residues. The CDR3 protein is CASSPGGDEQYF. The CDR3 nucleotides read TGTGCCAGCAGCCCAGGGGGCGACGAGCAGTACTTC.

The chain joins TRBV4-1 to TRBJ2-7; D not resolved. V was pared by 0 bases and J by 2 bases, with 5 bases between. The germline CDR1 and CDR2 sequences are MGHRA and YSYEKL. CDR3 size: 13 residues. CDR3 bases: TGCGCCAGCAGCCAAGATATCGCCTACGAGCAGTACTTC. It yields the protein CASSQDIAYEQYF.

The chain links TRBV28 to TRBJ1-6; D unclear. Germline V gene data show CDR1 as MDHEN and CDR2 as SYDVKM. V dropped 6 bases and J dropped 4 bases, with 10 bases sitting between them. The CDR3 has 14 amino acids. The CDR3 sequence is CASSPTRYNSPLHF. In DNA, the CDR3 is TGTGCCAGCAGCCCCACAAGATATAATTCACCCCTCCACTTT.

CDR3 sequence (DNA): TGTGCCAGCAGCGTGAGCGGAGGAAGGGTCACTCCATATGGCTACACCTTC. Encoded protein: CASSVSGGRVTPYGYTF. V gene TRBV5-6 combines with J gene TRBJ1-2; D is undetermined. The V gene's germline CDR1 is SGHDT and CDR2 YYEEEE. V lost 4 bases to trimming and J lost 5 bases, with 24 bases between them. This CDR3 has 17 amino acids.

This sequence joins TRBV30 and TRBJ2-3; D is unclear. From germline, CDR1 is GTSNPN and CDR2 SVGIG (reference sequence). The CDR3 loop spans 14 amino acids. Deletions cut 0 bases from V and 3 bases from J, with 10 bases between. The CDR3 coding sequence is TGTGCCTGGAGTGTACTCCGGGTTACAGATACGCAGTATTTT. It yields the protein CAWSVLRVTDTQYF.

V and J are TRBV5-1 and TRBJ2-1; 9 nucleotides align to TRBD1. CDR1 and CDR2 from the germline V gene are SGHRS and YFSETQ. V shed 2 bases, J shed 7 bases, and the junction held 7 bases outside the gene matches. The CDR3 runs to 15 residues. The chain's CDR3 is CASSLMTGGTNEQFF. The CDR3 DNA sequence: TGCGCCAGCAGCTTAATGACAGGGGGGACGAATGAGCAGTTCTTC.

The chain combines TRBV2 with TRBJ2-1, with 7 bases that match TRBD1. Unmatched junction bases numbered 14, after V lost 7 bases and J lost 2 bases. The CDR3 length is 17 residues. Germline CDR1 and CDR2: SNHLY and FYNNEI. The CDR3 nucleotides read TGTGCCAGCACCAAGGGGGCGGCGCGGGTCACCTACAATGAGCAGTTCTTC. It specifies CASTKGAARVTYNEQFF.

J is TRBJ2-5 and V is TRBV10-3, with TRBD2 matching over 10 bases. The last part of the DNA fits TRBJ2-7 better; the J call may be wrong. Germline CDR1 ENHRY, CDR2 SYGVKD. There are 18 residues in the CDR3. CDR3 DNA sequence: TGTGCCATCAGTGGGGCAACCTCTAGCGGGGGATCCTATTACGAGCAGTACTTC. This sequence encodes CAISGATSSGGSYYEQYF.

The rearrangement joins TRBV27 to TRBJ2-1; 10 bases align to TRBD2. V shed 4 bases, J shed 4 bases, and the junction held 4 bases outside the gene matches. The CDR3 runs to 15 residues. CDR1 is MNHEY and CDR2 is SMNVEV in the germline V gene (reference sequence). The CDR3 DNA is TGTGCCAGCAGTTCCACTAGCGGGATTTACAATGAGCAGTTCTTC. Encoded protein: CASSSTSGIYNEQFF.

The chain recombines TRBV6-5 with TRBJ1-2; 9 bases map to TRBD1. V trimming: 8 bases; J trimming: 6 bases; junction bases outside the gene matches: 1. The V gene's germline CDR1 is MNHEY and CDR2 SVGAGI. The CDR3 is 11 residues long. For the CDR3, the DNA is TGTGCCAGCGGGACAGGGCATGGCTACACCTTC. Translation gives CASGTGHGYTF.

The J gene is TRBJ2-1, the V gene TRBV7-9; D not certain. The ends were cut back, 4 bases at V and 8 bases at J, with 9 bases in the middle. The CDR3 is 12 residues long. CDR1 and CDR2 from the germline V gene are SEHNR and FQNEAQ (reference sequence). For the CDR3, the DNA is TGTGCCAGCAGCTCGGCGGCGCATGAGCAGTTCTTC. Translating gives CASSSAAHEQFF.

J is TRBJ2-3 and V is TRBV4-2; D gene unclear. CDR3 length: 13 amino acids. Per germline, CDR1 LGHNA and CDR2 YNFKEQ. Trimming took 1 base from V and 4 from J, leaving 6 bases between them. DNA for the CDR3: TGTGCCAGCAGCCAAGTCCAGGCAGATACGCAGTATTTT. Translated: CASSQVQADTQYF.

V is TRBV29-1 and J is TRBJ2-7, with TRBD1 as a possible D gene (6 bases). Germline V CDR1 and CDR2: SQVTM, ANQGSEA. Between the trimmed V and J ends, which lost 3 bases and 5 bases, there was a span of 11 bases. CDR3 length equals 12 residues. The DNA of the CDR3 is TGCAGCGTTGAGGCAGGGGAAAACGAGCAGTACTTC. This codes for CSVEAGENEQYF.

The J gene is TRBJ2-1, the V gene TRBV19; TRBD2 is a possible D gene (6 bases). The V and J ends lost 5 bases and 2 bases respectively, with 10 bases between them. Germline CDR1 reads LNHDA; CDR2 reads SQIVND (reference sequence). CDR3 size: 14 residues. The CDR3 loop is CASSGGKPYNEQFF. Written as DNA, the CDR3 is TGTGCCAGTAGTGGGGGGAAACCCTACAATGAGCAGTTCTTC. Based on the CDR3 plus reference TRBV19 and TRBJ2-1, the full variable domain is DGGITQSPKYLFRKEGQNVTLSCEQNLNHDAMYWYRQDPGQGLRLIYYSQIVNDFQKGDIAEGYSVSREKKESFPLTVTSAQKNPTAFYLCASSGGKPYNEQFFGPGTRLTVL.

The chain joins TRBV9 to TRBJ2-6, with 12 positions matching TRBD1. The CDR3 length is 18 residues. The ends lost 4 bases at V and 4 bases at J; junction bases unmatched: 9. The germline V gene encodes CDR1 SGDLS and CDR2 YYNGEE. The CDR3 DNA sequence: TGTGCCAGCAGCATACCGGGACAGGGGGCAGGGGGGGCCAACGTCCTGACTTTC. It yields the protein CASSIPGQGAGGANVLTF.

V and J are TRBV5-5 and TRBJ1-4; D unclear. The CDR3 extends over 15 amino acids. The V and J ends lost 3 bases and 8 bases respectively, with 17 bases between them. Germline V gene data show CDR1 as SGHKS and CDR2 as YYEKEE (reference sequence). The CDR3 sequence: CASSSGSSISEKLFF. CDR3 in DNA: TGTGCCAGCAGCTCCGGGAGCTCTATAAGCGAAAAACTGTTTTTT.

The chain has TRBV25-1 and TRBJ2-5; D possibly corresponds to TRBD2 (6 bases). V dropped 2 bases and J dropped 4 bases, with 14 bases sitting between them. This CDR3 spans 15 amino acids. The V gene's germline CDR1 is MGHDK and CDR2 SYGVNS. The chain's CDR3 is CASSEKERGGETQYF. Written as DNA, the CDR3 is TGTGCCAGCAGTGAAAAAGAAAGGGGAGGAGAGACCCAGTACTTC.

As regards this clone: Germline and junction disagree at one end, which may indicate a read error. V is TRBV30 and J is TRBJ2-2; no firm D call. Germline V CDR1 and CDR2: GTSNPN, SVGIG (reference sequence). The CDR3 has 13 amino acids. CDR3 bases: TGTGCCTGGAGTTCCAGGAACTCCGGGGAGCTGTTTTTT. This encodes CAWSSRNSGELFF.

The gene calls are TRBV12-5 and TRBJ2-1; D possibly corresponds to TRBD2 (6 bases). CDR3 length: 15 residues. Trimming took 5 bases from V and 7 from J, leaving 18 bases between them. The germline gives CDR1 LGHNT, CDR2 FRNRAP. The CDR3 reads CASGPTGRVYNEQFF. CDR3 sequence (DNA): TGTGCTAGTGGTCCCACCGGGAGAGTTTATAATGAGCAGTTCTTC.

The chain is built from TRBV7-9 and TRBJ2-7; TRBD1 aligns across 7 bases. The junction had 9 bases not matched to a gene; V was cut back by 5 bases and J by 2 bases. This CDR3 spans 15 amino acids. Germline CDR1 reads SEHNR; CDR2 reads FQNEAQ (reference sequence). The CDR3 bases are TGTGCCAGCAGCACCGCGGACAGGCTCGCCTACGAGCAGTACTTC. Protein: CASSTADRLAYEQYF.

The chain carries TRBV6-1 and TRBJ2-3; 7 bases match TRBD1. Per the germline V gene, CDR1 is MNHNS and CDR2 is SASEGT. The CDR3 has 14 residues. With V trimmed by 6 bases and J by 0 bases, 3 bases remained unmatched. Written as DNA, the CDR3 is TGTGCCAGCAGCCGACAGGGAAGCACAGATACGCAGTATTTT. This gives the protein CASSRQGSTDTQYF.